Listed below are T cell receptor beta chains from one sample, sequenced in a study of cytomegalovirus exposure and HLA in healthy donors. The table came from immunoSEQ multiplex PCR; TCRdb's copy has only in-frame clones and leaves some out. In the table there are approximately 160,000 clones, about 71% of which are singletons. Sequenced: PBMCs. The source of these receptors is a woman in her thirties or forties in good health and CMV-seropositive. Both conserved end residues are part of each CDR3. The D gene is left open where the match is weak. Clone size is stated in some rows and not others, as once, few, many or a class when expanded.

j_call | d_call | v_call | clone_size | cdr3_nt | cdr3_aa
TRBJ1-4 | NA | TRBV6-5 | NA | TGTGCCAGCAGTTACTCATTAGGACAGACTAATGAAAAACTGTTTTTT | CASSYSLGQTNEKLFF
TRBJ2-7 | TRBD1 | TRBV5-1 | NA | TGCGCCAGCAGCTTGTCGGGACAGGCCTACGAGCAGTACTTC | CASSLSGQAYEQYF
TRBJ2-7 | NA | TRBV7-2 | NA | TGTGCCAGCAGCTTAGAACGGAGCTCCTACGAGCAGTACTTC | CASSLERSSYEQYF
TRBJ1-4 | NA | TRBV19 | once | TGTGCCAGTAGTGAGGTAACTAATGAAAAACTGTTTTTT | CASSEVTNEKLFF
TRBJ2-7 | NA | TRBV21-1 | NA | TGTGCCAGCAGCAAACCCGGGACTAGCGGCTCCTACGAGCAGTACTTC | CASSKPGTSGSYEQYF
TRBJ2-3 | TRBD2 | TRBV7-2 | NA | TGTGCCAGCAGCTTTAACGGACTAGCGGGAGGGGCGGATACGCAGTATTTT | CASSFNGLAGGADTQYF
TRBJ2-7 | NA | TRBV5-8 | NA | TGTGCCAGCAGCTTGGAACAGGACCTCTCCTACGAGCAGTACTTC | CASSLEQDLSYEQYF
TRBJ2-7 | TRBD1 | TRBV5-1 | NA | TGCGCCAGCAGCAACCCGGGACAGGGTGTCTTCGAGCAGTACTTC | CASSNPGQGVFEQYF
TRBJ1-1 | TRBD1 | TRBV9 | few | TGTGCCAGCAGCCTAACACAGGGGGCGAACACTGAAGCTTTCTTT | CASSLTQGANTEAFF
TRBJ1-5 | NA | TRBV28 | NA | TGTGCCAGCATACCGGGGGGTGGCAATCAGCCCCAGCATTTT | CASIPGGGNQPQHF
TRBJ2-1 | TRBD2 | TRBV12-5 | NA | TGTGCTAGTGAGATGCGGGGGACGGGAACCTACAATGAGCAGTTCTTC | CASEMRGTGTYNEQFF
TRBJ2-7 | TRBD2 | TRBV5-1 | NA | TGCGCCAGCAGCTCGGGACTAGCGGGGGAGTACGAGCAGTACTTC | CASSSGLAGEYEQYF
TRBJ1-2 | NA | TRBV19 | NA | TGTGCCAGTAGTATAGAAAACAGCTTCTATGGCTACACCTTC | CASSIENSFYGYTF
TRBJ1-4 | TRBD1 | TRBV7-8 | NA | TGTGCCAGCAGCTTACCTGCGGACAGGGGGAATGAAAAACTGTTTTTT | CASSLPADRGNEKLFF
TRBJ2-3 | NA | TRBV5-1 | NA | TGCGCCAGCAGCACCGTAGCGGAGCCGGGAGATACGCAGTATTTT | CASSTVAEPGDTQYF
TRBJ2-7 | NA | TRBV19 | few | TGTGCCAGTAGTATAAGCCGGAGGTCGGAGCAGTACTTC | CASSISRRSEQYF
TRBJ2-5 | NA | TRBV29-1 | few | TGCAGCGTAACCGAGGACATCTGGGGCCAAGAGACCCAGTACTTC | CSVTEDIWGQETQYF
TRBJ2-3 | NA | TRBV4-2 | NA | TGTGCCAGCAGCCCCTCTAGAGCTAGCACAGATACGCAGTATTTT | CASSPSRASTDTQYF
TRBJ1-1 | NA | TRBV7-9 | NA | TGTGCCAGCAGCTTAGGAGTGACGGAGGCTGAAGCTTTCTTT | CASSLGVTEAEAFF
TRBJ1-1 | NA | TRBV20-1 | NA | TGCAGTGCTAGAGATCAGGGTAGGGCTTTCTTT | CSARDQGRAFF
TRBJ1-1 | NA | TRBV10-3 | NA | TGTGCCATCAGTGATAATATTCGTAACTCGAACACTGAAGCTTTCTTT | CAISDNIRNSNTEAFF
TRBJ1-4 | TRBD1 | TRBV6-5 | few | TGTGCCACCAGAACCGGGACAGGGGATGAAAAACTGTTTTTT | CATRTGTGDEKLFF
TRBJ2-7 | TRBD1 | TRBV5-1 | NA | TGCGCCAGCAGCAGGAGACAGGGGGAGCAGTACTTC | CASSRRQGEQYF
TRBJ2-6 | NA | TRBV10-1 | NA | TGCGCCAGCAGGACCGCGGGGTCTGGGGCCAACGTCCTGACTTTC | CASRTAGSGANVLTF